The 32 T cell receptor beta chains below all came from one sample that was sequenced in a study of shared clonotypes between healthy human individuals. Repertoires were generated with immunoSEQ multiplex PCR, while TCRdb's copy carries only in-frame clones and drops some. Altogether roughly 2,000,000 clones are present, around 95% being singletons, with the ten largest covering approximately 1.6%. CD45RO negativity and positive selection for CCR7 defined naive CD8 cells, a population that excluded terminally differentiated effector memory CD45RA+ cells. Sequences were obtained from naive CD8+ T cells from PBMCs. The receptors originated from a man younger than 35 in good health. Some clones in this sample may be carry-over from other donors' samples.

The chain links TRBV28 to TRBJ2-3, with a possible D match to TRBD2 (5 bases). This CDR3 contains 15 residues. The germline CDR1 and CDR2 sequences are MDHEN and SYDVKM. Trimming cost V 8 bases and J 3 bases, with 18 bases left between them. CDR3 sequence: CASETPKEVTDTQYF. In DNA, the CDR3 is TGTGCCAGCGAGACCCCCAAGGAGGTAACAGATACGCAGTATTTT. Filled out from reference TRBV28 and TRBJ2-3, the complete variable domain reads DVKVTQSSRYLVKRTGEKVFLECVQDMDHENMFWYRQDPGLGLRLIYFSYDVKMKEKGDIPEGYSVSREKKERFSLILESASTNQTSMYLCASETPKEVTDTQYFGPGTRLTVL.

V usage is TRBV7-6 and J usage is TRBJ2-2; 8 bases map to TRBD1. After removal of 6 bases from V and 2 bases from J, the junction contained 8 bases not matched to a gene. Per germline, CDR1 SGHVS and CDR2 FNYEAQ. CDR3 length: 16 amino acids. The CDR3 region is CASRLSGTGNTGELFF. As DNA, the CDR3 is TGTGCCAGCAGATTATCCGGGACAGGCAACACCGGGGAGCTGTTTTTT.

This chain connects TRBV6-6 to TRBJ2-1; 11 nucleotides align to TRBD2. Losses at the gene ends were 6 bases for V and 7 bases for J; bases not matched to a gene: 8. The CDR3 consists of 15 residues. Germline V gene sequence: CDR1 MNHNY, CDR2 SVGAGI (reference sequence). The CDR3 is CASRTTLAGVNEQFF. CDR3 nucleotides: TGTGCCAGCAGAACGACACTAGCGGGAGTAAATGAGCAGTTCTTC.

This chain connects TRBV7-6 to TRBJ2-7, with D perhaps matching TRBD2 (5 bases). CDR1 is SGHVS, CDR2 FNYEAQ, per germline. The CDR3 length is 14 residues. V was clipped by 1 base and J by 2 bases, with 9 bases between them. CDR3 region: CASSLEEVAYEQYF. CDR3 sequence (DNA): TGTGCCAGCAGCTTAGAGGAGGTTGCCTACGAGCAGTACTTC.

This chain uses TRBV27 with TRBJ2-5; the D gene could be TRBD1 or TRBD2 (5 bases each). In germline, CDR1 is MNHEY, CDR2 SMNVEV (reference sequence). Trimming cost V 4 bases and J 7 bases, with 19 bases left between them. CDR3 length: 15 residues. In DNA, the CDR3 is TGTGCCAGCAGTTCCCCGGGACCCCGGCTTGGGACCCAGTACTTC. Translated, it gives CASSSPGPRLGTQYF.

The chain is built from TRBV6-5 and TRBJ2-7; TRBD1 matches at 8 bases. Germline V gives CDR1 MNHEY, CDR2 SVGAGI. V gave up 4 bases and J gave up 5 bases; unmatched junction bases: 4. The CDR3 has 13 residues. This CDR3 reads CASSLTGENEQYF. As DNA, the CDR3 is TGTGCCAGCAGTTTGACAGGGGAGAACGAGCAGTACTTC.

This clone was picked up one time. This rearrangement joins TRBV5-1 to TRBJ2-1, with 9 bases matching TRBD1. The CDR3 totals 15 residues. Germline V gene sequence: CDR1 SGHRS, CDR2 YFSETQ. The J segment lost 9 bases and the V segment lost 0 bases, leaving 7 bases of the junction unmatched. In nucleotides, the CDR3 is TGCGCCAGCAGCTTGGCCGGGACAGGGATTGTTGAGCAGTTCTTC. Translation: CASSLAGTGIVEQFF.

DNA of the CDR3: TGTGCCAGCAGCTTGTCCCCTGCTGGGGCCAACGTCCTGACTTTC. Its protein product is CASSLSPAGANVLTF. The V and J genes are TRBV7-9 and TRBJ2-6, with D uncertain. CDR1 SEHNR and CDR2 FQNEAQ come from the germline V gene (reference sequence). This CDR3 is 15 amino acids long. The ends were cut back, 3 bases at V and 2 bases at J, with 8 bases in the middle. The full variable domain, rest sourced from reference TRBV7-9 and TRBJ2-6, is DTGVSQNPRHKITKRGQNVTFRCDPISEHNRLYWYRQTLGQGPEFLTYFQNEAQLEKSRLLSDRFSAERPKGSFSTLEIQRTEQGDSAMYLCASSLSPAGANVLTFGAGSRLTVL.

The V call is TRBV9, the J call TRBJ1-4; a possible D gene is TRBD1 (5 bases). With 4 bases removed from V and 4 bases from J, the gap between germline ends came to 20 bases. The CDR3 is 17 residues long. Germline loops: CDR1 SGDLS, CDR2 YYNGEE. In DNA, the CDR3 is TGTGCCAGCAGCCCCCGCAGTTGGGGGAAACTTAATGAAAAACTGTTTTTT. Its protein product is CASSPRSWGKLNEKLFF.

The chain uses TRBV11-2 and TRBJ2-7, with D maybe TRBD2 (6 bases). The ends were cut back, 1 base at V and 5 bases at J, with 15 bases in the middle. This CDR3 region has 15 residues. The V gene's germline CDR1 is SGHAT and CDR2 FQNNGV. The CDR3 region has the DNA TGTGCCAGCAGCTTAGTGGGCGGCGGGGCGGACGAGCAGTACTTC. It yields the protein CASSLVGGGADEQYF.

The rearrangement links TRBV27 to TRBJ2-7; 11 bases are shared with TRBD1. V gave up 2 bases and J gave up 4 bases; unmatched junction bases: 7. The CDR3 spans 16 residues. In germline, CDR1 is MNHEY, CDR2 SMNVEV (reference sequence). The DNA for the CDR3 is TGTGCCAGCAGTTTACATCCGGGACAGGGGGAATACGAGCAGTACTTC. Its protein product is CASSLHPGQGEYEQYF.

The V call is TRBV9, the J call TRBJ1-1; D call uncertain. Trimming left V 3 bases short and J 1 base short, with 7 bases between. CDR3 size: 13 residues. CDR1 SGDLS and CDR2 YYNGEE come from the germline V gene. CDR3 bases: TGTGCCAGCAGCGGCGGTTGGAACACTGAAGCTTTCTTT. Protein product: CASSGGWNTEAFF.

The gene calls are TRBV4-3 and TRBJ2-3; 11 bases align to TRBD2. Germline CDR1 reads LGHNA; CDR2 reads YSLEER. With 1 base clipped from V and 3 bases from J, the junction kept 6 bases outside the gene matches. The CDR3 is 17 amino acids. CDR3 region: CASSQGNSGRATDTQYF. The DNA for the CDR3 is TGCGCCAGCAGCCAAGGAAATAGCGGGAGGGCAACAGATACGCAGTATTTT.

The chain has TRBV27 and TRBJ2-7, with 9 bases matching TRBD2. Germline V CDR1 and CDR2: MNHEY, SMNVEV (reference sequence). This CDR3 contains 15 residues. Trimming cost V 6 bases and J 2 bases; bases outside gene matches: 8. In DNA, the CDR3 is TGTGCCAGCAGCCTCCGGACTAGCGAGACCTACGAGCAGTACTTC. It encodes CASSLRTSETYEQYF.

This chain uses TRBV5-1 with TRBJ1-1, with 7 nucleotides matching TRBD1. V was clipped by 0 bases and J by 5 bases; unmatched bases: 7. The V gene's germline CDR1 is SGHRS and CDR2 YFSETQ. The CDR3 has 15 residues. CDR3 bases: TGCGCCAGCAGCTTGGGATTGACAGGGACGACTGAAGCTTTCTTT. Protein: CASSLGLTGTTEAFF.

The V gene is TRBV30, the J gene TRBJ2-7, with a weak D call TRBD1 (6 bases). The CDR3 length is 13 residues. Germline V gives CDR1 GTSNPN, CDR2 SVGIG (reference sequence). Trimming took off 7 bases at V and 1 base at J, with 14 bases between the two ends. Here the CDR3 reads CASLDRSSYEQYF. In nucleotides, the CDR3 is TGTGCCTCCCTGGACAGATCATCCTACGAGCAGTACTTC. Looking up the rest from reference TRBV30 and TRBJ2-7 gives the full variable domain: SQTIHQWPATLVQPVGSPLSLECTVEGTSNPNLYWYRQAAGRGLQLLFYSVGIGQISSEVPQNLSASRPQDRQFILSSKKLLLSDSGFYLCASLDRSSYEQYFGPGTRLTVT.

This clone was recorded only once. Other DNA sequences in the same sample also yield this CDR3. The V gene is TRBV19, the J gene TRBJ2-1, with no clear D. The germline CDR1 and CDR2 sequences are LNHDA and SQIVND (reference sequence). Trimming pared 6 bases from V and 0 bases from J, leaving 12 bases between. The CDR3 totals 15 residues. DNA of the CDR3: TGTGCCAGTAGCCTCGGACGGAGCTCCTACAATGAGCAGTTCTTC. Translated: CASSLGRSSYNEQFF. Combining the CDR3 with reference TRBV19 and TRBJ2-1 gives the whole variable domain DGGITQSPKYLFRKEGQNVTLSCEQNLNHDAMYWYRQDPGQGLRLIYYSQIVNDFQKGDIAEGYSVSREKKESFPLTVTSAQKNPTAFYLCASSLGRSSYNEQFFGPGTRLTVL.

The chain links TRBV7-8 to TRBJ1-5, with 7 bases aligning to TRBD1. Germline V CDR1 and CDR2: SGHVS, FQNEAQ. V lost 5 bases to trimming and J lost 4 bases; unmatched junction nucleotides: 8. The CDR3 has 15 amino acids. CDR3 sequence reads: CASSPEDRRNQPQHF. CDR3 DNA sequence: TGTGCCAGCAGCCCGGAGGACAGGCGGAATCAGCCCCAGCATTTT.

The genes are TRBV7-8 and TRBJ2-7; a possible D gene is TRBD2 (7 bases). Looked up from germline, CDR1 is SGHVS and CDR2 is FQNEAQ. This CDR3 region has 14 residues. Trimming took off 8 bases at V and 4 bases at J, with 18 bases between the two ends. This chain's CDR3 is CASGGAGVGYEQYF. CDR3 coding DNA: TGTGCCAGCGGGGGGGCGGGAGTTGGATACGAGCAGTACTTC.

The CDR3, as DNA: TGTGCCAGCAGTTGGGTCAGCACAGATACGCAGTATTTT. It yields the protein CASSWVSTDTQYF. The chain couples TRBV11-2 to TRBJ2-3; D unresolved. V lost 6 bases, J lost 0 bases, and 7 bases lay in between. Germline values: CDR1 SGHAT, CDR2 FQNNGV. CDR3 length equals 13 residues.

The chain couples TRBV6-5 to TRBJ1-2; possible D gene TRBD1, 6 bases. The ends were cut back, 6 bases at V and 6 bases at J, with 20 bases in the middle. In germline, CDR1 is MNHEY, CDR2 SVGAGI. This CDR3 spans 15 amino acids. The CDR3 is CASRTQQGWLDGYTF. The CDR3 nucleotides are TGTGCCAGCAGGACCCAACAGGGCTGGTTGGATGGCTACACCTTC.

This chain links TRBV19 with TRBJ1-5; 7 nucleotides align to TRBD1. CDR1 is LNHDA and CDR2 is SQIVND in the germline V gene (reference sequence). Trimming at V came to 9 bases and at J to 4 bases, leaving 18 bases not matched to a gene. There are 17 residues in the CDR3. The CDR3 loop is CASNHSPRGRRNQPQHF. CDR3 coding DNA: TGTGCCAGCAATCATTCCCCTAGGGGGCGACGGAATCAGCCCCAGCATTTT.

The rearrangement links TRBV7-2 to TRBJ1-2, with a possible D match to TRBD1 (5 bases). CDR3 size: 14 residues. The germline CDR1 and CDR2 sequences are SGHTA and FQGNSA. V dropped 5 bases and J dropped 8 bases, with 18 bases sitting between them. CDR3 residues: CASSPRAGWGGYTF. Here the CDR3 DNA reads TGTGCCAGCAGCCCCAGGGCAGGCTGGGGAGGCTACACCTTC.

The chain links TRBV7-9 to TRBJ1-5, with TRBD1 as a possible D gene (5 bases). The CDR3 is made up of 16 amino acids. Trimming removed 5 bases at V and 3 bases at J, with 17 bases between. From germline, CDR1 is SEHNR and CDR2 FQNEAQ (reference sequence). The CDR3 is CASSPLSRDDNQPQHF. CDR3 DNA sequence: TGTGCCAGCAGCCCCTTGTCCAGGGATGACAATCAGCCCCAGCATTTT.

This clone showed up just once. The chain has TRBV29-1 and TRBJ2-1, with TRBD2 identical over 7 bases. Germline trimming cut 8 bases from V and 12 bases from J; bases unmatched to any gene: 13. The CDR3 totals 12 residues. CDR1 and CDR2 from the germline V gene are SQVTM and ANQGSEA. The CDR3 reads CSLRGDGGGQFF. CDR3 nucleotide sequence: TGCAGCCTCCGGGGGGATGGGGGAGGGCAGTTCTTC.

CDR3 sequence (DNA): TGTGCCAGCAGCGGGTTAGTTCCGAACACCGGGGAGCTGTTTTTT. Residues: CASSGLVPNTGELFF. The chain uses TRBV9 and TRBJ2-2; D is uncertain. The V gene's germline CDR1 is SGDLS and CDR2 YYNGEE. CDR3 size: 15 residues. The V end lost 3 bases, the J end lost 0 bases, and 9 bases lay between the germline ends.

The J gene is TRBJ2-3, the V gene TRBV7-3; a possible D gene is TRBD2 (6 bases). V was pared by 4 bases and J by 6 bases, with 20 bases between. The CDR3 extends over 16 amino acids. The germline V gene has CDR1 SGHTA and CDR2 FQGTGA. CDR3 coding DNA: TGTGCCAGCAGCTACCTGGGTGCCGGGAGAGGTGATACGCAGTATTTT. Translation gives CASSYLGAGRGDTQYF.

This clone has only a few counts. The chain carries TRBV30 and TRBJ1-1; possibly TRBD1 for D (6 bases). The V gene lost 1 base and the J gene lost 1 base, with 13 bases spanning the gap. Germline V lookup: CDR1 GTSNPN, CDR2 SVGIG (reference sequence). The CDR3 covers 15 residues. The CDR3 is CAWSETGQPNTEAFF. In DNA, the CDR3 is TGTGCCTGGAGTGAAACCGGACAGCCGAACACTGAAGCTTTCTTT.

DNA for the CDR3: TGTGCCAGCAGCTCCCGGGACAGGGAGGTGTGGAATGAGCAGTTCTTC. It specifies CASSSRDREVWNEQFF. This chain links TRBV7-2 with TRBJ2-1; TRBD1 matches 9 bases. Germline V gene data show CDR1 as SGHTA and CDR2 as FQGNSA. This CDR3 is 16 amino acids long. With 4 bases clipped from V and 7 bases from J, the junction kept 11 bases outside the gene matches.

This rearrangement joins TRBV5-4 to TRBJ2-7; D tentatively fits TRBD1 or TRBD2 (5 bases each). The CDR3 totals 11 residues. Trimming took 5 bases from V and 3 from J, leaving 6 bases between them. Germline V gene sequence: CDR1 SGHNT, CDR2 YYREEE (reference sequence). DNA for the CDR3: TGTGCCAGCAGGGGGGACTACGAGCAGTACTTC. Its protein is CASRGDYEQYF.

The rearrangement links TRBV27 to TRBJ2-5, with D unresolved. V lost 8 bases, J lost 7 bases, and 14 bases lay in between. There are 12 residues in the CDR3. Germline V gives CDR1 MNHEY, CDR2 SMNVEV (reference sequence). The CDR3 coding sequence is TGTGCCAGCGGTTGGGCTTTAGGGACCCAGTACTTC. Translated, it gives CASGWALGTQYF.

The chain links TRBV27 to TRBJ2-4; D not resolved. Trimming took 3 bases from V and 0 from J, leaving 12 bases between them. Germline V gene lookup returns CDR1 MNHEY and CDR2 SMNVEV (reference sequence). The CDR3 runs 16 residues. The CDR3: CASSFYPVVAKNIQYF. The CDR3 DNA follows: TGTGCCAGCAGTTTTTACCCGGTAGTAGCCAAAAACATTCAGTACTTC.